These 20 T cell receptor beta chains were sequenced from one sample in a study of beta chain features in type 1 diabetes. Sequenced material consisted of expressed TCRB transcripts (all of the isolated RNA was reverse transcribed). The assay was immunoSEQ multiplex PCR, and TCRdb's table has in-frame clones only and misses some. The data show fewer than 200,000 clones, 13% seen once. The material sequenced was central memory CD4+ T cells from blood. The receptors stem from a woman between 18 and 29 years old in good health.

CDR3 residues: CASRLSRFETQYF. DNA for the CDR3: TGTGCCAGCAGGTTAAGCAGGTTTGAGACCCAGTACTTC. The rearrangement joins TRBV28 to TRBJ2-5; D remains ambiguous. Germline values: CDR1 MDHEN, CDR2 SYDVKM. This CDR3 is built from 13 residues. Trimming took 6 bases from V and 5 from J, leaving 13 bases between them.

The chain couples TRBV7-9 to TRBJ1-4; 7 positions match TRBD1. The V and J ends lost 5 bases and 11 bases, in that order; junction bases with no gene match: 8. Per germline, CDR1 SEHNR and CDR2 FQNEAQ (reference sequence). The length of the CDR3 is 13 residues. CDR3 protein: CASSTVQGMKLFF. The CDR3 DNA reads TGTGCCAGCAGCACTGTACAGGGGATGAAACTGTTTTTT. Combining the CDR3 with reference TRBV7-9 and TRBJ1-4 gives the whole variable domain DTGVSQNPRHKITKRGQNVTFRCDPISEHNRLYWYRQTLGQGPEFLTYFQNEAQLEKSRLLSDRFSAERPKGSFSTLEIQRTEQGDSAMYLCASSTVQGMKLFFGSGTQLSVL.

This clone appeared a few times. The chain has TRBV5-4 and TRBJ1-1; D perhaps matches TRBD1 (6 bases). V shed 3 bases and J shed 3 bases, with 9 bases lying between them. This CDR3 is built from 13 residues. The V gene's germline CDR1 is SGHNT and CDR2 YYREEE (reference sequence). The CDR3 region has the DNA TGTGCCAGCAGCTCGTGGACAGACACTGAAGCTTTCTTT. Protein product: CASSSWTDTEAFF.

This clone showed up just a few times. The gene calls are TRBV30 and TRBJ2-5, with D possibly being TRBD2 (6 bases). Deletions cut 2 bases from V and 1 base from J, with 11 bases between. Germline loops: CDR1 GTSNPN, CDR2 SVGIG (reference sequence). The CDR3 has 14 residues. As DNA, the CDR3 is TGTGCCTGGAGTTTCGGGGGATCCCAAGAGACCCAGTACTTC. Its protein product is CAWSFGGSQETQYF.

The chain combines TRBV7-2 with TRBJ1-1; D perhaps matches TRBD1 (5 bases). The CDR3 consists of 12 residues. V was shortened by 2 bases and J by 7 bases, with 8 bases between the two germline ends. The germline gives CDR1 SGHTA, CDR2 FQGNSA. In nucleotides, the CDR3 is TGTGCCAGCAGCTTATCAGGGAATGAAGCTTTCTTT. This encodes CASSLSGNEAFF.

The chain is built from TRBV11-2 and TRBJ2-2, with a weak D call TRBD2 (5 bases). The CDR3 loop spans 14 amino acids. Trimming cost V 1 base and J 6 bases, with 9 bases left between them. Germline CDR1 reads SGHAT; CDR2 reads FQNNGV. In DNA form, the CDR3 reads TGTGCCAGCAGCTTAGTTCGGGGATCCGGGGAGCTGTTTTTT. It translates to CASSLVRGSGELFF.

The rearrangement uses TRBV15 and TRBJ1-2; 7 nucleotides align to TRBD1. The CDR3 contains 14 residues. Germline assignment: CDR1 LNHNV and CDR2 YYDKDF (reference sequence). J was trimmed by 6 bases and V by 4 bases; bases with no gene match: 8. The CDR3 sequence: CATSTMGTADGYTF. CDR3 DNA sequence: TGTGCCACCAGCACGATGGGGACAGCCGATGGCTACACCTTC.

The chain joins TRBV2 to TRBJ2-7; 13 positions match TRBD2. V was pared by 5 bases and J by 5 bases, with 9 bases of the junction left unmatched. This CDR3 has 16 residues. CDR1 is SNHLY, CDR2 FYNNEI, per germline. The DNA for the CDR3 is TGTGCCAGCAGTCTGATGGGACTAGCGGGATCGAACGAGCAGTACTTC. It yields the protein CASSLMGLAGSNEQYF.

This clone has a handful of counts. The CDR3 sequence: CASSLGLAESDEQFF. The CDR3 region has the DNA TGTGCCAGCAGCTTGGGACTAGCGGAATCCGATGAGCAGTTCTTC. The chain combines TRBV7-9 with TRBJ2-1; 11 bases map to TRBD2. Germline loops: CDR1 SEHNR, CDR2 FQNEAQ (reference sequence). The CDR3 runs 15 residues. V was clipped by 3 bases and J by 8 bases; unmatched bases: 6.

This clone was detected a few times. The chain combines TRBV7-9 with TRBJ1-5; D perhaps matches TRBD1 (6 bases). The V gene lost 1 base and the J gene lost 4 bases, with 11 bases spanning the gap. The germline V gene has CDR1 SEHNR and CDR2 FQNEAQ (reference sequence). There are 15 residues in the CDR3. The CDR3 DNA reads TGTGCCAGCAGCTTAGGGTGGCAGGGGAATCAGCCCCAGCATTTT. Protein sequence: CASSLGWQGNQPQHF.

The genes are TRBV28 and TRBJ1-1, with TRBD1 matching 9 bases. This CDR3 spans 13 amino acids. CDR1 is MDHEN and CDR2 is SYDVKM in the germline V gene. Trimming took 10 bases from V and 1 from J; bases not matched to a gene: 4. The CDR3 DNA sequence: TGTGCCATAGGGGACAGGGCGAACACTGAAGCTTTCTTT. Its translation: CAIGDRANTEAFF. The full variable domain, with the rest looked up from reference TRBV28 and TRBJ1-1, is DVKVTQSSRYLVKRTGEKVFLECVQDMDHENMFWYRQDPGLGLRLIYFSYDVKMKEKGDIPEGYSVSREKKERFSLILESASTNQTSMYLCAIGDRANTEAFFGQGTRLTVV.

The chain uses TRBV5-6 and TRBJ1-1; 8 bases match TRBD1. This CDR3 spans 15 amino acids. Germline V gives CDR1 SGHDT, CDR2 YYEEEE. After removal of 1 base from V and 5 bases from J, the junction contained 7 bases not matched to a gene. The CDR3 spells CASSLFQGARTEAFF. The CDR3 bases are TGTGCCAGCAGCTTGTTCCAGGGGGCGAGGACTGAAGCTTTCTTT.

This clone was detected only a few times. The V call is TRBV15, the J call TRBJ1-5; no clear D. Germline V gene lookup returns CDR1 LNHNV and CDR2 YYDKDF (reference sequence). The V gene lost 0 bases and the J gene lost 6 bases, with 12 bases spanning the gap. This CDR3 is built from 15 residues. The CDR3 reads CATSRDSEGSQPQHF. In nucleotides, the CDR3 is TGTGCCACCAGCAGAGATTCGGAGGGTAGTCAGCCCCAGCATTTT.

This clone was seen a handful of times. The J gene is TRBJ2-5, the V gene TRBV29-1; 9 positions match TRBD1. Trimming took 6 bases from V and 5 from J; bases not matched to a gene: 10. The CDR3 runs to 14 residues. The germline V gene encodes CDR1 SQVTM and CDR2 ANQGSEA. CDR3 coding DNA: TGCAGCGTGGCAATGGGACAGGGAGGCGAGACCCAGTACTTC. It yields the protein CSVAMGQGGETQYF.

This clone was seen just once. The chain couples TRBV5-1 to TRBJ2-2; 7 bases agree with TRBD1. CDR3 length: 14 amino acids. Germline V gives CDR1 SGHRS, CDR2 YFSETQ. V trimming: 6 bases; J trimming: 7 bases; junction bases outside the gene matches: 9. The CDR3 protein is CASKRQGTGGELFF. CDR3 DNA sequence: TGCGCCAGCAAGAGACAGGGTACCGGCGGGGAGCTGTTTTTT.

V and J are TRBV5-1 and TRBJ2-6; a weak D match, TRBD1 (5 bases). Trimming left V 2 bases short and J 0 bases short, with 12 bases between. The CDR3 has 17 residues. Germline V gives CDR1 SGHRS, CDR2 YFSETQ. This CDR3 reads CASSLVQALSGANVLTF. The CDR3 coding sequence is TGCGCCAGCAGCTTAGTACAGGCCCTCTCTGGGGCCAACGTCCTGACTTTC. Supplemented by reference TRBV5-1 and TRBJ2-6, the full variable domain reads KAGVTQTPRYLIKTRGQQVTLSCSPISGHRSVSWYQQTPGQGLQFLFEYFSETQRNKGNFPGRFSGRQFSNSRSEMNVSTLELGDSALYLCASSLVQALSGANVLTFGAGSRLTVL.

This clone was observed a few times. The chain uses TRBV2 and TRBJ1-1; 8 positions agree with TRBD1. J was trimmed by 3 bases and V by 4 bases; bases with no gene match: 4. The CDR3 sequence is 14 residues long. The germline CDR1 and CDR2 sequences are SNHLY and FYNNEI. Here the CDR3 reads CASSAGQGYTEAFF. CDR3 nucleotide sequence: TGTGCCAGCAGTGCAGGACAGGGTTACACTGAAGCTTTCTTT. Full variable domain (outside the CDR3, taken from reference TRBV2 and TRBJ1-1): EPEVTQTPSHQVTQMGQEVILRCVPISNHLYFYWYRQILGQKVEFLVSFYNNEISEKSEIFDDQFSVERPDGSNFTLKIRSTKLEDSAMYFCASSAGQGYTEAFFGQGTRLTVV.

This clone was detected only a few times. V usage is TRBV7-9 and J usage is TRBJ1-1; D ambiguous. Trimming pared 5 bases from V and 0 bases from J, leaving 16 bases between. This CDR3 comprises 16 residues. CDR1 is SEHNR and CDR2 is FQNEAQ in the germline V gene (reference sequence). The CDR3 is CASSPNSLRVNTEAFF. For the CDR3, the DNA is TGTGCCAGCAGCCCAAATAGTCTGAGGGTGAACACTGAAGCTTTCTTT.

This clone was observed a handful of times. The J gene is TRBJ1-5, the V gene TRBV29-1; 8 bases are a match to TRBD1. This CDR3 is 14 amino acids long. With V trimmed by 7 bases and J by 4 bases, 9 bases remained unmatched. Germline loops: CDR1 SQVTM, CDR2 ANQGSEA. The CDR3 protein is CSEPTGARNQPQHF. As DNA, the CDR3 is TGCAGCGAACCGACAGGGGCCCGAAATCAGCCCCAGCATTTT.

The rearrangement joins TRBV28 to TRBJ2-6; tentatively, D is TRBD1 (6 bases). The CDR3 runs to 18 residues. The germline V gene encodes CDR1 MDHEN and CDR2 SYDVKM. Trimming shortened V by 6 bases and J by 0 bases, and 18 bases separated the two germline ends. CDR3 in DNA: TGTGCCAGCAGACCTTACAGGGAGCGCCTCTCTGGGGCCAACGTCCTGACTTTC. Translated, it gives CASRPYRERLSGANVLTF.